Reported below is one T cell receptor beta chain. The data were taken from a study of T cell responses to AZD1222 COVID-19 vaccine. Data came from immunoSEQ multiplex PCR; TCRdb stores just in-frame clones and leaves some out. The table lists 140,000 to 150,000 clones, 93% of them singletons. The sequenced sample was peripheral blood, obtained on day 0 of AZD1222 vaccination. The source of this sequence is an adult in good health.

CDR3 DNA: TGTGCCAGCTCACCATCTCCCGCGTCTTTCCAGCAGTACTTC. Translated, it gives CASSPSPASFQQYF. The chain has TRBV18 and TRBJ2-7; D ambiguous. V lost 2 bases and J 8 bases, leaving 16 bases between the germline ends. Looked up from germline, CDR1 is KGHSH and CDR2 is LQKENI. This CDR3 has 14 residues.